Below, 30 T cell receptor beta chains from the same sample are listed, as sequenced in a study of T cell responses to AZD1222 COVID-19 vaccine. TCRdb's table, derived via immunoSEQ multiplex PCR, lists solely in-frame clones and lacks some. This sample carries some 140,000 clones, approximately 94% of them seen once, and the ten largest clones take 2.5% to 4%. Sequencing was performed on peripheral blood, taken on day 0 of AZD1222 vaccination. The receptors were gathered from an adult in good health.

The chain couples TRBV19 to TRBJ1-2; D may be TRBD1 (5 bases). Germline V gene sequence: CDR1 LNHDA, CDR2 SQIVND (reference sequence). Trimming took 3 bases from V and 8 from J, leaving 10 bases between them. The CDR3 loop spans 12 amino acids. CDR3 DNA: TGTGCCAGTAGTATGAGCGAGGGGGGCTACACCTTC. Protein: CASSMSEGGYTF.

The chain uses TRBV18 and TRBJ2-6; 8 bases are shared with TRBD1. Trimming removed 5 bases from V and 2 bases from J; junction bases left unmatched: 8. This CDR3 region has 17 residues. Per the germline V gene, CDR1 is KGHSH and CDR2 is LQKENI. The CDR3 is CASSSQGAYAGANVLTF. CDR3 coding DNA: TGTGCCAGCTCATCCCAGGGGGCATACGCTGGGGCCAACGTCCTGACTTTC.

V and J are TRBV7-9 and TRBJ2-3; D is unresolved. Germline CDR1 is SEHNR and CDR2 is FQNEAQ (reference sequence). The CDR3 spans 14 residues. Trimming removed 5 bases from V and 4 bases from J, with 13 bases in between. The CDR3 bases are TGTGCCAGCAGCCAAAGTCTAGGGCCAGATACGCAGTATTTT. Translating it yields CASSQSLGPDTQYF. The full variable domain, with the rest looked up from reference TRBV7-9 and TRBJ2-3, is DTGVSQNPRHKITKRGQNVTFRCDPISEHNRLYWYRQTLGQGPEFLTYFQNEAQLEKSRLLSDRFSAERPKGSFSTLEIQRTEQGDSAMYLCASSQSLGPDTQYFGPGTRLTVL.

The V call is TRBV6-4, the J call TRBJ2-3; D is uncertain. From germline, CDR1 is MRHNA and CDR2 SNTAGT. The CDR3 totals 13 residues. V lost 6 bases, J lost 4 bases, and 11 bases lay in between. CDR3 sequence reads: CASSPSGADTQYF. The CDR3, as DNA: TGTGCCAGCAGCCCATCGGGCGCAGATACGCAGTATTTT.

The V call is TRBV5-1, the J call TRBJ2-2; D ambiguous. CDR3 length equals 15 residues. Germline CDR1 and CDR2: SGHRS and YFSETQ. Trimming stripped 0 bases from V and 0 bases from J, with 6 bases between. The CDR3 sequence: CASSLGRANTGELFF. For the CDR3, the DNA is TGCGCCAGCAGCTTGGGGAGAGCGAACACCGGGGAGCTGTTTTTT.

V gene TRBV6-5 combines with J gene TRBJ1-2, with 9 bases fitting TRBD1. The V gene end was trimmed by 4 bases and the J gene end by 7 bases; junction bases not matched to a gene: 7. CDR1 MNHEY and CDR2 SVGAGI come from the germline V gene. CDR3 length: 14 residues. Here the CDR3 reads CASSSETGGLGYTF. CDR3 nucleotide sequence: TGTGCCAGCAGTTCAGAGACAGGGGGGCTTGGCTACACCTTC.

The CDR3 DNA follows: TGTGCCAGCAGCATATACGGGACAGGGGCTACTGAAGCTTTCTTT. Translating it yields CASSIYGTGATEAFF. The chain joins TRBV28 to TRBJ1-1, with 10 bases identical to TRBD1. This CDR3 has 15 amino acids. V trimming: 6 bases; J trimming: 5 bases; junction bases outside the gene matches: 9. Germline V CDR1 and CDR2: MDHEN, SYDVKM. The full variable domain, its missing parts supplied by reference TRBV28 and TRBJ1-1, is DVKVTQSSRYLVKRTGEKVFLECVQDMDHENMFWYRQDPGLGLRLIYFSYDVKMKEKGDIPEGYSVSREKKERFSLILESASTNQTSMYLCASSIYGTGATEAFFGQGTRLTVV.

This chain uses TRBV7-2 with TRBJ2-5; no clear D gene. The V end was cut by 4 bases, the J end by 2 bases, with 2 bases between. Germline V CDR1 and CDR2: SGHTA, FQGNSA. The CDR3 is made up of 11 amino acids. As DNA, the CDR3 is TGTGCCAGCAGCTCGCAAGAGACCCAGTACTTC. Its translation: CASSSQETQYF.

The chain combines TRBV28 with TRBJ2-7; 8 bases agree with TRBD1. Per germline, CDR1 MDHEN and CDR2 SYDVKM. Trimming took 6 bases from V and 3 from J; bases not matched to a gene: 4. The CDR3 extends over 13 amino acids. CDR3 residues: CASRGTGLYEQYF. In nucleotides, the CDR3 is TGTGCCAGCAGGGGGACAGGTCTCTACGAGCAGTACTTC.

This clone appeared once. The rearrangement uses TRBV2 and TRBJ1-1; 9 nucleotides align to TRBD1. The CDR3 runs 14 residues. Trimming took 5 bases from V and 5 from J; bases not matched to a gene: 6. Germline CDR1 SNHLY, CDR2 FYNNEI. The CDR3 DNA sequence: TGTGCCAGCAGTTATGGGACAGGGAGAACTGAAGCTTTCTTT. Protein sequence: CASSYGTGRTEAFF.

The CDR3 here is CASSPGSRSNQPQHF. The CDR3 DNA sequence: TGTGCCAGCTCACCGGGGTCGCGCAGCAATCAGCCCCAGCATTTT. The rearrangement joins TRBV18 to TRBJ1-5; D unclear. CDR3 length: 15 residues. V was clipped by 3 bases and J by 1 base, with 10 bases between them. CDR1 is KGHSH, CDR2 LQKENI, per germline.

V gene TRBV2 combines with J gene TRBJ1-2; D perhaps matches TRBD1 (5 bases). Germline lookup yields CDR1 SNHLY and CDR2 FYNNEI. The CDR3 length is 13 residues. V was cut by 1 base and J by 7 bases, with 10 bases left in between. This CDR3 is CASSEGRDTGYTF. In DNA form, the CDR3 reads TGTGCCAGCAGTGAAGGCAGGGATACTGGCTACACCTTC.

The chain joins TRBV4-1 to TRBJ1-3; D remains ambiguous. The germline V gene encodes CDR1 MGHRA and CDR2 YSYEKL. The CDR3 length is 17 residues. V lost 4 bases, J lost 0 bases, and 16 bases lay in between. The CDR3 reads CASSPTILLNSGNTIYF. CDR3 DNA sequence: TGCGCCAGCAGCCCGACAATTCTACTTAACTCTGGAAACACCATATATTTT.

CDR3 residues: CASSSDAYGYTF. CDR3 sequence (DNA): TGTGCCAGCAGTTCAGACGCATATGGCTACACCTTC. The V call is TRBV28, the J call TRBJ1-2; D uncertain. The CDR3 spans 12 residues. The germline V and J ends were trimmed by 4 bases and 5 bases, with 8 bases remaining between them. CDR1 is MDHEN and CDR2 is SYDVKM in the germline V gene.

This clone was seen only once. One end of the junction does not line up with germline, which may come from a read error. The chain joins TRBV5-6 to TRBJ1-4; possibly TRBD1 for D (5 bases). Looked up from germline, CDR1 is SGHDT and CDR2 is YYEEEE. The CDR3 has 14 amino acids. Here the CDR3 DNA reads TGTGCCAGCACTCCCAGGGAAACTATTGAAAAACTGTTTTTT. Its translation: CASTPRETIEKLFF.

This sequence joins TRBV19 and TRBJ2-3, with 7 bases identical to TRBD1. The CDR3 has 17 residues. Germline trimming cut 3 bases from V and 0 bases from J; bases unmatched to any gene: 9. The germline gives CDR1 LNHDA, CDR2 SQIVND (reference sequence). CDR3 amino acids: CASSIGTEPTSTDTQYF. The DNA of the CDR3 is TGTGCCAGTAGTATCGGGACAGAGCCTACTAGCACAGATACGCAGTATTTT.

In this sample, this clone turned up once. The chain is built from TRBV20-1 and TRBJ1-1; 8 positions agree with TRBD1. The CDR3 is 11 residues long. The V and J ends lost 6 bases and 7 bases, in that order; junction bases with no gene match: 4. Germline CDR1 and CDR2: DFQATT and SNEGSKA (reference sequence). The CDR3 coding sequence is TGCAGTGCGGAAACAGGGGGTGAAGCTTTCTTT. Translation: CSAETGGEAFF.

This chain joins TRBV20-1 and TRBJ2-1, with a tentative D call TRBD2 (5 bases). This CDR3 has 11 residues. Germline CDR1 is DFQATT and CDR2 is SNEGSKA (reference sequence). Trimming removed 6 bases at V and 9 bases at J, with 12 bases between. CDR3 region: CSAKPGVEQFF. CDR3 nucleotide sequence: TGCAGTGCCAAGCCCGGGGTTGAGCAGTTCTTC.

The chain links TRBV27 to TRBJ1-1; the D gene is possibly TRBD1 (6 bases). V dropped 5 bases and J dropped 5 bases, with 12 bases sitting between them. The CDR3 spans 13 residues. CDR1 and CDR2 from the germline V gene are MNHEY and SMNVEV (reference sequence). CDR3 in DNA: TGTGCCAGCAGTCCACAGGGAGGAACTGAAGCTTTCTTT. It specifies CASSPQGGTEAFF.

The rearrangement joins TRBV15 to TRBJ1-5; D uncertain. The CDR3 totals 14 residues. The V gene lost 0 bases and the J gene lost 6 bases, with 9 bases spanning the gap. The germline V gene has CDR1 LNHNV and CDR2 YYDKDF (reference sequence). CDR3 coding DNA: TGTGCCACCAGCAGAGATCTCCACGGTCAGCCCCAGCATTTT. This translates into CATSRDLHGQPQHF.

The V gene is TRBV7-9, the J gene TRBJ1-5; D is unresolved. Germline V lookup: CDR1 SEHNR, CDR2 FQNEAQ (reference sequence). The CDR3 is 16 amino acids. V shed 4 bases and J shed 0 bases, with 13 bases lying between them. CDR3 loop: CASSSSTPYSNQPQHF. Written as DNA, the CDR3 is TGTGCCAGCAGCTCCTCCACCCCATATAGCAATCAGCCCCAGCATTTT.

V usage is TRBV19 and J usage is TRBJ2-5; D perhaps matches TRBD2 (5 bases). Germline-derived CDR1 and CDR2 are LNHDA and SQIVND (reference sequence). The V end was cut by 7 bases, the J end by 7 bases, with 19 bases between. This CDR3 is built from 14 residues. CDR3 sequence (DNA): TGTGCCAGTACCGTCCTTGCGGGTACGGGGACCCAGTACTTC. Residues: CASTVLAGTGTQYF.

The rearrangement uses TRBV3-1 (or the pseudogene TRBV3-2) and TRBJ2-1, with 12 bases that match TRBD2. Germline-derived CDR1 and CDR2 are LGHDT and YNNKEL (reference sequence). V trimming: 1 base; J trimming: 4 bases; junction bases outside the gene matches: 5. The CDR3 has 17 amino acids. CDR3 amino acids: CASSQGGLAGGYNEQFF. Here the CDR3 DNA reads TGTGCCAGCAGCCAAGGTGGCCTAGCGGGAGGGTACAATGAGCAGTTCTTC.

The rearrangement links TRBV14 to TRBJ1-1; no clear D. CDR1 and CDR2 (germline): SGHDN, FVKESK. This CDR3 has 13 residues. V was cut by 0 bases and J by 4 bases, with 6 bases left in between. CDR3 coding DNA: TGTGCCAGCAGCCAAGATCGCGGCACTGAAGCTTTCTTT. Its protein product is CASSQDRGTEAFF.

The CDR3: CASRYAGELFF. CDR3 DNA: TGTGCCAGCAGATACGCCGGGGAGCTGTTTTTT. The gene calls are TRBV6-2 or TRBV6-3 and TRBJ2-2; D uncertain. The CDR3 has 11 amino acids. V was cut by 6 bases and J by 6 bases, with 5 bases left in between. Germline V lookup: CDR1 MNHEY, CDR2 SVGEGT.

V usage is TRBV15 and J usage is TRBJ2-1, with unresolved D. Germline lookup yields CDR1 LNHNV and CDR2 YYDKDF (reference sequence). Between the trimmed V and J ends, which lost 0 bases and 13 bases, there was a span of 22 bases. The CDR3 runs 16 residues. The CDR3 loop is CATSRDPVHPTMSQFF. CDR3 nucleotide sequence: TGTGCCACCAGCAGAGATCCCGTACACCCTACAATGAGTCAGTTCTTC. The full variable domain, completed using reference TRBV15 and TRBJ2-1, is DAMVIQNPRYQVTQFGKPVTLSCSQTLNHNVMYWYQQKSSQAPKLLFHYYDKDFNNEADTPDNFQSRRPNTSFCFLDIRSPGLGDTAMYLCATSRDPVHPTMSQFFGPGTRLTVL.

The CDR3 loop is CASSQRPAYEQYF. CDR3 DNA: TGTGCCAGCAGCCAGAGGCCAGCCTACGAGCAGTACTTC. The chain employs TRBV3-1 (or the pseudogene TRBV3-2) and TRBJ2-7; no clear D gene. Trimming shortened V by 3 bases and J by 2 bases, and 8 bases separated the two germline ends. There are 13 residues in the CDR3. From germline, CDR1 is LGHDT and CDR2 YNNKEL (reference sequence).

The CDR3 DNA follows: TGTGCCAGCAGCTTAACCGGGGGCCTGGGATCTTATGGCTACACCTTC. Translation: CASSLTGGLGSYGYTF. The chain is built from TRBV7-2 and TRBJ1-2; TRBD1 is a possible D gene (6 bases). Trimming left V 2 bases short and J 5 bases short, with 18 bases between. Per germline, CDR1 SGHTA and CDR2 FQGNSA. This CDR3 is 16 amino acids long.

The V and J genes are TRBV7-3 and TRBJ2-1, with TRBD2 identical over 12 bases. V dropped 5 bases and J dropped 4; count of bases not matched to a gene: 18. This CDR3 region has 20 residues. The germline gives CDR1 SGHTA, CDR2 FQGTGA. CDR3 protein: CASSPTLGTSGRTRYNEQFF. The CDR3 DNA reads TGTGCCAGCAGCCCTACCCTCGGGACTAGCGGGCGAACCCGATACAATGAGCAGTTCTTC.

There are a few counts of this clone. CDR3 coding DNA: TGTGCCAGCTCACCAGGAACAGGGAAGCAAGAGACCCAGTACTTC. Its protein is CASSPGTGKQETQYF. The chain joins TRBV18 to TRBJ2-5; possible D gene TRBD1, 6 bases. Germline V CDR1 and CDR2: KGHSH, LQKENI. Between the trimmed V and J ends, which lost 2 bases and 2 bases, there was a span of 12 bases. CDR3 size: 15 residues.